This entry describes one T cell receptor (beta chain). Antigen unknown. 5' RACE with UMI labels generated the TRB cDNA libraries. One entry per CDR3 protein, without DNA, is what TCRdb gives after re-calling the 5' RACE reads. The table for this sample gives roughly 50,000 distinct CDR3 sequences. The CDR3 sequence is 15 residues long. Looked up from germline, CDR1 is LNHDA and CDR2 is SQIVND (reference sequence). Cells classed as naive CD8+ T cells were CD45RO-CCR7+CD27+CD95-. The data stem from a study of CXCR3-negative and CXCR3-positive naive CD8 T cells. Study as a whole: Sequencing gave about 135 million TRB reads overall, about 1.5 +/- 0.3 million per library.

Study outcomes and limitations: Similar TRBV-TRBJ usage characterized naive CXCR3-negative and CXCR3-positive cells; memory cells differed. Comparison of naive cells showed more hydrophobic TRB CDR3s in CXCR3-positive than in CXCR3-negative naive cells.

The TCR was taken from a human donor in good health. Some clones in this sample may be carry-over from other donors' samples. This chain connects TRBV19 to TRBJ2-7; the TCRdb D gene call, TRBD1, has no DNA to confirm it. The specimen was naive CXCR3+ CD8+ T cells from blood. Subset described: CD45RO-CCR7+CD27+CD95- naive CD8+ T cells expressing CXCR3 (TNR3+). The CDR3: CASSIDSDPVYEQYF.